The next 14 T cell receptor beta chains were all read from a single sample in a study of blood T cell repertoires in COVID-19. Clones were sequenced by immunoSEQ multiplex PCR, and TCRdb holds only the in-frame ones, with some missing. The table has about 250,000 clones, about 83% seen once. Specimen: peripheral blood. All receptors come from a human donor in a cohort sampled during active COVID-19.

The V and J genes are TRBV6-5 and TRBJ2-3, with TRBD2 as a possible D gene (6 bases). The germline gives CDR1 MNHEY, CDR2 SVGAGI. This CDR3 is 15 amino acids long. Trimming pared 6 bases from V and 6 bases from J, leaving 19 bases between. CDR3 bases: TGTGCCAGCAGGCACACCTGGGACTCACGTGATACGCAGTATTTT. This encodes CASRHTWDSRDTQYF.

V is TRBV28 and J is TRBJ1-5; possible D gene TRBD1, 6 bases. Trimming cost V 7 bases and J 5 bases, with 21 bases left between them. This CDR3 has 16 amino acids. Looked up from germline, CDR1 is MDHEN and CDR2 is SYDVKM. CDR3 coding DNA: TGTGCCAGCACTGGGGGCCATGACAGAACTTATCAGCCCCAGCATTTT. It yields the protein CASTGGHDRTYQPQHF.

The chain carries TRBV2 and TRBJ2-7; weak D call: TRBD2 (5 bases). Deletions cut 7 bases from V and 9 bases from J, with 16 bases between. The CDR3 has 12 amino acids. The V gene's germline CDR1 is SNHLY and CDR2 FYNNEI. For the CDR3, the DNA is TGTGCCAGCACGGGAACAAGCTCGCGGCAGTACTTC. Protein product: CASTGTSSRQYF.

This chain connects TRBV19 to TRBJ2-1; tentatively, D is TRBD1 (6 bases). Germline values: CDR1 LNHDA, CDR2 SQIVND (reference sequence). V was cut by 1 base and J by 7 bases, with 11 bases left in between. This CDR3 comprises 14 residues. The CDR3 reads CASSIVKRGNEQFF. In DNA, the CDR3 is TGTGCCAGTAGTATAGTGAAGAGGGGGAATGAGCAGTTCTTC. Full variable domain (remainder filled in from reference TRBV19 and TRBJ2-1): DGGITQSPKYLFRKEGQNVTLSCEQNLNHDAMYWYRQDPGQGLRLIYYSQIVNDFQKGDIAEGYSVSREKKESFPLTVTSAQKNPTAFYLCASSIVKRGNEQFFGPGTRLTVL.

The CDR3 here is CASRGSSGSRGELFF. The CDR3, as DNA: TGTGCCAGCAGGGGGTCTAGCGGGAGTCGTGGGGAGCTGTTTTTT. The chain couples TRBV2 to TRBJ2-2, with 10 bases matching TRBD2. The length of the CDR3 is 15 residues. Trimming took 6 bases from V and 8 from J; bases not matched to a gene: 9. Germline V gene data show CDR1 as SNHLY and CDR2 as FYNNEI.

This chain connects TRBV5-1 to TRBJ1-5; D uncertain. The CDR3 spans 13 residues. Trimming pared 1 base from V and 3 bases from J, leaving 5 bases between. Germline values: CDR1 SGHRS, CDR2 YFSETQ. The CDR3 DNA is TGCGCCAGCAGCTTGACAGTCAATCAGCCCCAGCATTTT. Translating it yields CASSLTVNQPQHF.

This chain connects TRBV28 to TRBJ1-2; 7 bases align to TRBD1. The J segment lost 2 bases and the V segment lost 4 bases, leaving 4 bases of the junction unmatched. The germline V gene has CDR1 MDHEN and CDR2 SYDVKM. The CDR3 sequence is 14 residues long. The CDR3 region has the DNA TGTGCCAGCAGTTCCGGGACAGCGAACTATGGCTACACCTTC. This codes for CASSSGTANYGYTF.

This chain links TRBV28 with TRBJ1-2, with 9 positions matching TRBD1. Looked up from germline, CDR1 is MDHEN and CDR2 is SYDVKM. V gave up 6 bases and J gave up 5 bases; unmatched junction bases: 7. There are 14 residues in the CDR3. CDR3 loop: CASRGQGGDYGYTF. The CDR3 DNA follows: TGTGCCAGCAGGGGACAGGGAGGAGATTATGGCTACACCTTC.

CDR3 region: CASSQTGVGGDTQYF. DNA for the CDR3: TGTGCCAGCAGTCAGACGGGAGTCGGGGGAGATACGCAGTATTTT. The V gene is TRBV6-4, the J gene TRBJ2-3; D is perhaps TRBD2 (6 bases). V dropped 5 bases and J dropped 5 bases, with 17 bases sitting between them. The CDR3 loop spans 15 amino acids. Germline CDR1 reads MRHNA; CDR2 reads SNTAGT.

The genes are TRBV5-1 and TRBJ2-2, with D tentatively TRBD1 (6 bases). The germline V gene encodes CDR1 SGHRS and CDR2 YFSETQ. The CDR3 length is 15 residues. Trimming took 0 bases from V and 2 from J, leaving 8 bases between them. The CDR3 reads CASSLAGDNTGELFF. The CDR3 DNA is TGCGCCAGCAGCTTGGCAGGGGATAACACCGGGGAGCTGTTTTTT.

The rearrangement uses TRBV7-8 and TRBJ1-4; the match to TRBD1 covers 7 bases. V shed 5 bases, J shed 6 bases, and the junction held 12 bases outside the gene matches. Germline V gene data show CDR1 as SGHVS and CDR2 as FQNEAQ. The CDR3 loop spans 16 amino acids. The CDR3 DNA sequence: TGTGCCAGCAGCCAACGGACAGGAATTGCCCATGAAAAACTGTTTTTT. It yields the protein CASSQRTGIAHEKLFF.

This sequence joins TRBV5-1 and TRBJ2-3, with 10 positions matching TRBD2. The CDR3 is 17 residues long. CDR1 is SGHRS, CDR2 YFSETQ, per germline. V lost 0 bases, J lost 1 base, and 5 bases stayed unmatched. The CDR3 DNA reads TGCGCCAGCAGCTTGGAGCTAGCGGGAGCGGGCACAGATACGCAGTATTTT. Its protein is CASSLELAGAGTDTQYF.

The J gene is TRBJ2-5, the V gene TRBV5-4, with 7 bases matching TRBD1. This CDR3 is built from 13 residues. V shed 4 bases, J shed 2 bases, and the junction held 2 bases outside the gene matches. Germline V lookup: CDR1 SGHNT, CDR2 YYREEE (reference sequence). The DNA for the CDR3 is TGTGCCAGCAGCGTACAGGGGCAAGAGACCCAGTACTTC. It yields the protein CASSVQGQETQYF.

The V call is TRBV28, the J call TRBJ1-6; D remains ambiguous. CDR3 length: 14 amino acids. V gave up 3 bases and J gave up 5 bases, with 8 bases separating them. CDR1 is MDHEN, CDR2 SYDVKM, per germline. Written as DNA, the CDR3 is TGTGCCAGCAGTTTTGGGAGAGATAATTCACCCCTCCACTTT. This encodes CASSFGRDNSPLHF.